This T cell receptor beta chain was recorded in a study of blood T cell repertoires in COVID-19. Turning to the study itself: The United States, Italy and Spain were the sources of the acute and convalescent COVID-19 samples. From T cells, B-cell-depleted T cells, or PBMCs came the material, which was cDNA or gDNA.

Some clones are missing from TCRdb's copy, which holds only in-frame ones; the method was immunoSEQ multiplex PCR. The sample lists around 450,000 clones; roughly 87% were seen once. Germline CDR1 LGHDT, CDR2 YNNKEL (reference sequence). The V and J ends lost 4 bases and 3 bases, in that order; junction bases with no gene match: 6. The CDR3 has 15 residues. The chain employs TRBV3-1 (or the pseudogene TRBV3-2) and TRBJ1-2, with 9 bases aligning to TRBD1. The sequencing input was PBMCs or T cells enriched from blood (not recorded which). The TCR originated in a man between 18 and 29 years old who had recovered from COVID-19. CDR3: CASSPRDREDYGYTF. As DNA, the CDR3 is TGTGCCAGCAGCCCCAGGGACAGGGAAGACTATGGCTACACCTTC.